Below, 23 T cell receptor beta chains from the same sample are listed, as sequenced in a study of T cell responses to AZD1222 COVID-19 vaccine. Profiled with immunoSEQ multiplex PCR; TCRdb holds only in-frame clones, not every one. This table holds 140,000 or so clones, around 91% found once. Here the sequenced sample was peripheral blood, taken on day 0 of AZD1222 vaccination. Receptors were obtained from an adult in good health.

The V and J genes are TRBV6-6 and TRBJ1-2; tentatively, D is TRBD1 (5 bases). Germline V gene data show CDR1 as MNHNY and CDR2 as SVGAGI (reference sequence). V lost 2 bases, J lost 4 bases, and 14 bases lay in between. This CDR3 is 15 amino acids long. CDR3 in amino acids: CASSYGTTRGYGYTF. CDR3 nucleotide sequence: TGTGCCAGCAGTTACGGGACCACTCGGGGCTATGGCTACACCTTC.

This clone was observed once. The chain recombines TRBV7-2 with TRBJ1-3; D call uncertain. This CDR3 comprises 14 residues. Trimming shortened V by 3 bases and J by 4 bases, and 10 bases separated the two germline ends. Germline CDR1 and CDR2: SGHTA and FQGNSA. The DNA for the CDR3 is TGTGCCAGCAGCTTTTTTCCCGAAGGAAACACCATATATTTT. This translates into CASSFFPEGNTIYF.

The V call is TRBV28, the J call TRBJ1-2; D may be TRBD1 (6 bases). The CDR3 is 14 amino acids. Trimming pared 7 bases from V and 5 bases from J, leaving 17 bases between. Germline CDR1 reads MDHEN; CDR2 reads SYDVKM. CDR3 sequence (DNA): TGTGCCAGCATGCACGGGGGGCGGAGTTATGGCTACACCTTC. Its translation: CASMHGGRSYGYTF.

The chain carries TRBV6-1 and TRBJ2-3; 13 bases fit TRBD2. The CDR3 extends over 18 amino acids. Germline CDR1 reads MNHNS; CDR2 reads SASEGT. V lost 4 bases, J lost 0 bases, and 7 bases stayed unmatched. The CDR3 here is CASSGGGLAGPSTDTQYF. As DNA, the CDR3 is TGTGCCAGCAGTGGGGGGGGACTAGCGGGACCTAGCACAGATACGCAGTATTTT.

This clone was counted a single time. The CDR3 bases are TGTGCCAGCTCACTCGGGCGTACCTCCTACGAGCAGTACTTC. Its protein product is CASSLGRTSYEQYF. This chain uses TRBV18 with TRBJ2-7; D gene ambiguous. Germline CDR1 and CDR2: KGHSH and LQKENI. This CDR3 spans 14 amino acids. V gave up 4 bases and J gave up 0 bases, with 10 bases separating them.

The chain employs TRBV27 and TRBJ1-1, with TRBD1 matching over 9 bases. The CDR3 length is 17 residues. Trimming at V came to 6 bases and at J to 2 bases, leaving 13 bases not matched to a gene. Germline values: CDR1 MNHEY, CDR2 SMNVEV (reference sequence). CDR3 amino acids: CASRIRGTGTENTEAFF. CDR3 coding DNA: TGTGCCAGCAGAATTAGGGGGACAGGGACGGAAAACACTGAAGCTTTCTTT.

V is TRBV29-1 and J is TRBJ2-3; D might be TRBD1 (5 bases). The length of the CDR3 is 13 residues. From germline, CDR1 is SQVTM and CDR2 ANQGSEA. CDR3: CRVQGVGPDTQYF. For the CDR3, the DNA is TGCAGGGTGCAGGGTGTCGGGCCAGATACGCAGTATTTT.

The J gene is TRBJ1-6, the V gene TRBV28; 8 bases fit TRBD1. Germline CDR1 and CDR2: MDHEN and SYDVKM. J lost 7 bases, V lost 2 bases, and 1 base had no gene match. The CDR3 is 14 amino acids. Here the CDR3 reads CASSLRQGNSPLHF. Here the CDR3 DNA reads TGTGCCAGCAGTTTACGACAGGGGAATTCACCCCTCCACTTT.

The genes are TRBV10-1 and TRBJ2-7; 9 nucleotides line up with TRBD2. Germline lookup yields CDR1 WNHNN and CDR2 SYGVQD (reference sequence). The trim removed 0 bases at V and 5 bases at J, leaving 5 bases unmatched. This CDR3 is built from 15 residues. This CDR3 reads CASSESGVAGDEQYF. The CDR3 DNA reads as TGCGCCAGCAGTGAGTCGGGGGTAGCGGGAGACGAGCAGTACTTC.

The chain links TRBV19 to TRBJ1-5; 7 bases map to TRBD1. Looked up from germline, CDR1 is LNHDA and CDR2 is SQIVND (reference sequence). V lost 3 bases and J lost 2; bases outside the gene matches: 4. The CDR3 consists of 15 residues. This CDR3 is CASSIGQVGNQPQHF. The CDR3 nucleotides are TGTGCCAGTAGTATCGGACAGGTGGGCAATCAGCCCCAGCATTTT.

CDR3 sequence: CASSPQGWGYGYTF. The CDR3 nucleotides read TGTGCCAGCAGCCCTCAAGGATGGGGCTATGGCTACACCTTC. The rearrangement uses TRBV28 and TRBJ1-2; D is unresolved. The CDR3 loop spans 14 amino acids. With 6 bases removed from V and 4 bases from J, the gap between germline ends came to 15 bases. The germline CDR1 and CDR2 sequences are MDHEN and SYDVKM.

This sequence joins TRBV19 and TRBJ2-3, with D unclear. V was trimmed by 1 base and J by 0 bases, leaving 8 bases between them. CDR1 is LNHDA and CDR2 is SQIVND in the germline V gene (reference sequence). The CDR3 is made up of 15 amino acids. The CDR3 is CASSIALGSTDTQYF. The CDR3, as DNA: TGTGCCAGTAGTATAGCCTTGGGGAGCACAGATACGCAGTATTTT.

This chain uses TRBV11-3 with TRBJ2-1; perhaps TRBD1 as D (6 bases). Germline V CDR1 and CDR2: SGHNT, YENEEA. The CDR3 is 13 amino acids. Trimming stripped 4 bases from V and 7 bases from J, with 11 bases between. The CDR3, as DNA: TGTGCCAGCAGCTACCTCAGGGGAAATGAGCAGTTCTTC. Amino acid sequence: CASSYLRGNEQFF.

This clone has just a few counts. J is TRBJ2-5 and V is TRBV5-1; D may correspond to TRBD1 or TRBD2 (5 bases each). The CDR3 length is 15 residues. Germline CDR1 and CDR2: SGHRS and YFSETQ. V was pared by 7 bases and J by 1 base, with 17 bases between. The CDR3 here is CASGTSGRRQETQYF. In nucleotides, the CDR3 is TGCGCCAGCGGCACCTCGGGACGTCGCCAAGAGACCCAGTACTTC.

CDR3 region: CASSQALAGGSSITQYF. The CDR3 coding sequence is TGTGCCAGCAGCCAAGCTCTAGCGGGGGGCAGTTCAATTACGCAGTATTTT. The chain is built from TRBV4-2 and TRBJ2-3; 11 bases align to TRBD2. The J segment lost 8 bases and the V segment lost 1 base, leaving 11 bases of the junction unmatched. There are 17 residues in the CDR3. Looked up from germline, CDR1 is LGHNA and CDR2 is YNFKEQ.

The CDR3 nucleotides read TGTGCCAGCAGCTTAGGGCTAGCGGGGGGCACAGATACGCAGTATTTT. Translating it yields CASSLGLAGGTDTQYF. The V and J genes are TRBV5-6 and TRBJ2-3; 10 nucleotides match TRBD2. The germline V gene has CDR1 SGHDT and CDR2 YYEEEE. The CDR3 covers 16 residues. V dropped 2 bases and J dropped 1; count of bases not matched to a gene: 4.

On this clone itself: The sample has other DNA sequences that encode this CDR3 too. As DNA, the CDR3 is TGTGCCAGCAGTTTAGGCGGCTCCTACGAGCAGTACTTC. This gives the protein CASSLGGSYEQYF. The rearrangement links TRBV12-3 or TRBV12-4 to TRBJ2-7; no firm D call. The CDR3 spans 13 residues. V lost 1 base, J lost 0 bases, and 4 bases lay in between.

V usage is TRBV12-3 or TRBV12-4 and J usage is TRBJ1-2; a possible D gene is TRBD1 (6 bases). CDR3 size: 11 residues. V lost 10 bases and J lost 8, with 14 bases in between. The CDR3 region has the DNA TGTGCCACCCAGGGGTGGGGGGGCTACACCTTC. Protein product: CATQGWGGYTF.

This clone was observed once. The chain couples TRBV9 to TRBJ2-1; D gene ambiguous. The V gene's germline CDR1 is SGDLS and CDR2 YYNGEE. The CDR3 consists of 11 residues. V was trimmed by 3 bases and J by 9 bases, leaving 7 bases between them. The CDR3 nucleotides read TGTGCCAGCAGCGGTGGAAGTGAGCAGTTCTTC. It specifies CASSGGSEQFF.

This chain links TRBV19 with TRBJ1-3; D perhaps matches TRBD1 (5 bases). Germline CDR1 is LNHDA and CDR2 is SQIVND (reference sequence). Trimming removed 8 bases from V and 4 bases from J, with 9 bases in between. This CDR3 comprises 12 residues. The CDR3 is CASGAIGNTIYF. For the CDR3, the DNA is TGTGCCAGTGGGGCAATCGGAAACACCATATATTTT.

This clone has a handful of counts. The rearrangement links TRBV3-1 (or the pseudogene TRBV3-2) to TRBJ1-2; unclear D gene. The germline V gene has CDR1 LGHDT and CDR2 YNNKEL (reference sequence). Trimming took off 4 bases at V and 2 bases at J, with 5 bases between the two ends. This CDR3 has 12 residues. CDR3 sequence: CASSRRNYGYTF. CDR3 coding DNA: TGTGCCAGCAGCCGGAGGAACTATGGCTACACCTTC.

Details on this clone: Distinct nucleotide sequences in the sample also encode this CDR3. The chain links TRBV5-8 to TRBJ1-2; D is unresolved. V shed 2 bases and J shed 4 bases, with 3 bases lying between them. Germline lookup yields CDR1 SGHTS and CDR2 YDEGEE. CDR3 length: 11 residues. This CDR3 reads CASSFSYGYTF. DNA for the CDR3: TGTGCCAGCAGCTTCTCCTATGGCTACACCTTC.

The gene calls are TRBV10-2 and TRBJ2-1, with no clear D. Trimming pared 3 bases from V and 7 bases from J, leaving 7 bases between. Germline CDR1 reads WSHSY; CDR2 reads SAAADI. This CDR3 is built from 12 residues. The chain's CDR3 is CASSDHGNEQFF. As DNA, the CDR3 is TGCGCCAGCAGTGACCACGGGAATGAGCAGTTCTTC.